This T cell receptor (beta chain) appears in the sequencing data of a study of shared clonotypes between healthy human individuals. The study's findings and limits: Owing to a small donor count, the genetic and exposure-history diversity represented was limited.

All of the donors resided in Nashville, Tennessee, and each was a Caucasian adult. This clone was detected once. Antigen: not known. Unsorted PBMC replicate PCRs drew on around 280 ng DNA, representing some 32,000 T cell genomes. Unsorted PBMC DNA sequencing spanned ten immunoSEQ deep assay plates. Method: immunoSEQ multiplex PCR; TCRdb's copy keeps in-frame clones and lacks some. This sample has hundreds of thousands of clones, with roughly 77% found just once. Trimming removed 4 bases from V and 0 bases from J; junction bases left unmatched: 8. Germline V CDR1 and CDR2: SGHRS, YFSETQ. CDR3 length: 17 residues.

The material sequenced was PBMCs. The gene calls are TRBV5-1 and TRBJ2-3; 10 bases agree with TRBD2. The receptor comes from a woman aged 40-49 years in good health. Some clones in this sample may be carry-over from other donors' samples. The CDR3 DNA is TGCGCCAGCAGCCCGCCAGCGGGAGGGCCGAGCACAGATACGCAGTATTTT. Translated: CASSPPAGGPSTDTQYF.